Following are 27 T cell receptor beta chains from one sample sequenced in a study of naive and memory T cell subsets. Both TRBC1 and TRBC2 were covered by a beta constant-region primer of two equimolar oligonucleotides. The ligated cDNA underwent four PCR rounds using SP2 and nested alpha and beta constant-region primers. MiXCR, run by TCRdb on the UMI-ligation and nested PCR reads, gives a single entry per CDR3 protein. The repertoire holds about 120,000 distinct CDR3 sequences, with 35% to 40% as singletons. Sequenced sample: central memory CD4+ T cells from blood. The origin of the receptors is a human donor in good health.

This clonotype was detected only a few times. This CDR3 reads CSAWGPSYEQYF. CDR3 coding DNA: TGCAGCGCGTGGGGACCCTCCTACGAGCAGTACTTC. The rearrangement joins TRBV20-1 to TRBJ2-7; D could derive from TRBD1 or TRBD2 (5 bases each). Germline-derived CDR1 and CDR2 are DFQATT and SNEGSKA (reference sequence). This CDR3 comprises 12 residues.

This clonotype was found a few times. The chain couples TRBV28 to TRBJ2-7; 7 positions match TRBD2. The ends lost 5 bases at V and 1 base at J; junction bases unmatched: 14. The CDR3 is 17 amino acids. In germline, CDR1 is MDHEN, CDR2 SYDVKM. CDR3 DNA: TGTGCCAGCAGTCCCGCGGGAGAAGCCCGGAGGTCCTACGAGCAGTACTTC. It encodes CASSPAGEARRSYEQYF.

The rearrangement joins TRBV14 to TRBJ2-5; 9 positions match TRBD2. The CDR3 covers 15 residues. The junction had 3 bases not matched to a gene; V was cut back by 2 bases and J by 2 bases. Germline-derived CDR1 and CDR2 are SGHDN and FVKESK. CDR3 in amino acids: CASSQLAGLQETQYF. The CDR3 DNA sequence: TGTGCCAGCAGCCAACTAGCGGGACTTCAAGAGACCCAGTACTTC.

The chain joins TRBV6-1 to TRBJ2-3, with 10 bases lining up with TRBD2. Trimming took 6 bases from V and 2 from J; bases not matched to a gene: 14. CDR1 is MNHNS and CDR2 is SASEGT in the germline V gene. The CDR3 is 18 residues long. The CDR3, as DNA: TGTGCCAGCAGACACTACCCTATAGCGGGAGGCTCCACAGATACGCAGTATTTT. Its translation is CASRHYPIAGGSTDTQYF.

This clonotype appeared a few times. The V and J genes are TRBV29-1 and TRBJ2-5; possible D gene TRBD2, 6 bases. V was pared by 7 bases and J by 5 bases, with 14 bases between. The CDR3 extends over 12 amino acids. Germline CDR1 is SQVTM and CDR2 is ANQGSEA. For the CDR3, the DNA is TGCAGCGCCAGATCAGGGAGGGAGACCCAGTACTTC. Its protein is CSARSGRETQYF.

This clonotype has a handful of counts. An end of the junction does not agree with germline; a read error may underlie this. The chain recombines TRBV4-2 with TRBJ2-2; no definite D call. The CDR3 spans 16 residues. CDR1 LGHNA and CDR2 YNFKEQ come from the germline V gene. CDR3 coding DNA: TGTGCCAGCAGACAAGATTTACGTGGGCTCACCGGGGAGCTGTTTTTT. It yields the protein CASRQDLRGLTGELFF.

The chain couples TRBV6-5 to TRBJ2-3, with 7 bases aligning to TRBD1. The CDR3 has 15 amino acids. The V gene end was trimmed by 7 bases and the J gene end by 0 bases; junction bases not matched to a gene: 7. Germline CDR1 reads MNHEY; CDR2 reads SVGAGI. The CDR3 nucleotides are TGTGCCAGCACCCTGGGACAGTCTAGCACAGATACGCAGTATTTT. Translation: CASTLGQSSTDTQYF.

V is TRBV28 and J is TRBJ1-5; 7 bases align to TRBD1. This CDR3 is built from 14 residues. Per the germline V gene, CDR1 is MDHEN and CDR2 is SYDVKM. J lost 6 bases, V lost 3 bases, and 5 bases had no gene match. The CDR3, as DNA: TGTGCCAGCAGTTTTACAGGGGTAACTCAGCCCCAGCATTTT. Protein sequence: CASSFTGVTQPQHF.

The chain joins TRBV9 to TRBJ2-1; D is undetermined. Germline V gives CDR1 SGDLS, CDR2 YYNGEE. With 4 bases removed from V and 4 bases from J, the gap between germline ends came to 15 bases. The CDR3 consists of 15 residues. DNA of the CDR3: TGTGCCAGCAGCTTCGGACCAGACCATTACAATGAGCAGTTCTTC. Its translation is CASSFGPDHYNEQFF.

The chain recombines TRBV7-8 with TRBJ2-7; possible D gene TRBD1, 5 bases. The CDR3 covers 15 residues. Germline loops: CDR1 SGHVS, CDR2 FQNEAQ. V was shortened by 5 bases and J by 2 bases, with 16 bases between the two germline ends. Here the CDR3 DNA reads TGTGCCAGCAGCCCCCAAGTCGACAGACCCTACGAGCAGTACTTC. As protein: CASSPQVDRPYEQYF.

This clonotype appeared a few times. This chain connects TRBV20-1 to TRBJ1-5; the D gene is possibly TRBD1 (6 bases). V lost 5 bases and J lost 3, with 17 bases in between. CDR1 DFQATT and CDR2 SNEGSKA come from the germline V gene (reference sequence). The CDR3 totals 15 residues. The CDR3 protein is CSAPLRGNSNQPQHF. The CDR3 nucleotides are TGCAGTGCTCCACTGAGGGGGAACTCCAATCAGCCCCAGCATTTT.

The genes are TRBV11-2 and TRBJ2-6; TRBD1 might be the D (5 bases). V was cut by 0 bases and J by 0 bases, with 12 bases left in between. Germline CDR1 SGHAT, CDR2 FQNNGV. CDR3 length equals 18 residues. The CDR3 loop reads CASSLEGAVNSGANVLTF. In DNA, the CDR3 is TGTGCCAGCAGCTTAGAAGGGGCAGTCAACTCTGGGGCCAACGTCCTGACTTTC. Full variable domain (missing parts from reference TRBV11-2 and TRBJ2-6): EAGVAQSPRYKIIEKRQSVAFWCNPISGHATLYWYQQILGQGPKLLIQFQNNGVVDDSQLPKDRFSAERLKGVDSTLKIQPAKLEDSAVYLCASSLEGAVNSGANVLTFGAGSRLTVL.

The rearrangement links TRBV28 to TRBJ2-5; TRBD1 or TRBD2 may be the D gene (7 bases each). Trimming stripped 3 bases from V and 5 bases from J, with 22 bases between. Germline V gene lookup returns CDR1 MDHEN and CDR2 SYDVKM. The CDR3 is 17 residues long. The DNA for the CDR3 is TGTGCCAGCAGTTTTTTCAAGGGGGCGGGAGAGGGGGAGACCCAGTACTTC. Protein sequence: CASSFFKGAGEGETQYF.

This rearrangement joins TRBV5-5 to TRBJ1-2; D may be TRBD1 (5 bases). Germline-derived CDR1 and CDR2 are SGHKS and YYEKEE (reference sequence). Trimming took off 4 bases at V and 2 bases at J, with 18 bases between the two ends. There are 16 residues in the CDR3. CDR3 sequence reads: CASSPGDSSLNYGYTF. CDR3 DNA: TGTGCCAGCAGCCCCGGGGACTCCAGCTTAAACTATGGCTACACCTTC.

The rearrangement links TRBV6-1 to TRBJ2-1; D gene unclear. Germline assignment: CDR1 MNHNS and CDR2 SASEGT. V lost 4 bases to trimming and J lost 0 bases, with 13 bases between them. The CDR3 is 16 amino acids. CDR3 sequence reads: CASSVSWLISYNEQFF. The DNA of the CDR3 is TGTGCCAGCAGTGTCAGTTGGCTTATCTCCTACAATGAGCAGTTCTTC.

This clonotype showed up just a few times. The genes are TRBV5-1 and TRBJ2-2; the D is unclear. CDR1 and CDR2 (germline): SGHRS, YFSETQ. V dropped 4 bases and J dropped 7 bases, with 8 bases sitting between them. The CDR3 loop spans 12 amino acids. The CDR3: CASSPNGGELFF. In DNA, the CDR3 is TGCGCCAGCAGCCCCAACGGCGGGGAGCTGTTTTTT.

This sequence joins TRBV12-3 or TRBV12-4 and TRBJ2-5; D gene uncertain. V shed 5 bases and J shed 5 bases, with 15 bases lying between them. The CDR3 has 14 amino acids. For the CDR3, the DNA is TGTGCCAGCAGTCGCGAGGCCGGCCGGGAGACCCAGTACTTC. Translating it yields CASSREAGRETQYF.

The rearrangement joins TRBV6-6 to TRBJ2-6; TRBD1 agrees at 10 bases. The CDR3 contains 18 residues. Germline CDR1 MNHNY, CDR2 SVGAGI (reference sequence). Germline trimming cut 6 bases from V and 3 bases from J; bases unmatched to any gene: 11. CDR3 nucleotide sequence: TGTGCCAGCAGCCCAGACAGGGGGCTAGGCTTTGGGGCCAACGTCCTGACTTTC. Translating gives CASSPDRGLGFGANVLTF.

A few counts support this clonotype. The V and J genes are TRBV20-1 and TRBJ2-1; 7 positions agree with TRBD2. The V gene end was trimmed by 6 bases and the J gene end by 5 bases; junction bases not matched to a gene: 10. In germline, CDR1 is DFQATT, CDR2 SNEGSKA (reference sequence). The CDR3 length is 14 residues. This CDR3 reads CSAWTSWRDNEQFF. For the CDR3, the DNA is TGCAGTGCGTGGACTAGTTGGCGGGACAATGAGCAGTTCTTC.

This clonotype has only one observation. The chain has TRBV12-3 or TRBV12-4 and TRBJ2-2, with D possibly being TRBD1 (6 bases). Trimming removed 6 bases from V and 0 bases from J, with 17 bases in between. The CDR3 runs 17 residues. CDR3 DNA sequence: TGTGCCAGCAGGTCGTTTAGGGGGTCTCCGAACACCGGGGAGCTGTTTTTT. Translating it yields CASRSFRGSPNTGELFF.

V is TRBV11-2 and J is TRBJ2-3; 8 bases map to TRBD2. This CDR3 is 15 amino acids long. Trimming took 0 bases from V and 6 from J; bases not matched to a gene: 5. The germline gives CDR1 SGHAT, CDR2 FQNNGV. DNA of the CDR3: TGTGCCAGCAGCTTAGAAGGAGCGGGAGCGGATACGCAGTATTTT. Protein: CASSLEGAGADTQYF.

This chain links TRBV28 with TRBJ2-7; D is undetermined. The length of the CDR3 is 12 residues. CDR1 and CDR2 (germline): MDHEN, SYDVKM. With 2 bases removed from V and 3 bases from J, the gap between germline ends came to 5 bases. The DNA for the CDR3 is TGTGCCAGCAGTTTAGGATACTACGAGCAGTACTTC. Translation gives CASSLGYYEQYF.

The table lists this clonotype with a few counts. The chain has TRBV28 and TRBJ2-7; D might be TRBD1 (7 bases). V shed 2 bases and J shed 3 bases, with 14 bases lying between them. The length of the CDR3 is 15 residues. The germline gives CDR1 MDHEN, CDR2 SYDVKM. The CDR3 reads CASSLRHRGLYEQYF. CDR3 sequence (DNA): TGTGCCAGCAGTTTACGGCACAGGGGACTCTACGAGCAGTACTTC.

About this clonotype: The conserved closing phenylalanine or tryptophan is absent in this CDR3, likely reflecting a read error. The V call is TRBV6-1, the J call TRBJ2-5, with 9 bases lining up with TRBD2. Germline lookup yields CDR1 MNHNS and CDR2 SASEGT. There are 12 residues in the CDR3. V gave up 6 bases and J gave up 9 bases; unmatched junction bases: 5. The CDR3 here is CASSIAGAAQYS. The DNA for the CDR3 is TGTGCCAGCAGCATAGCGGGAGCGGCCCAGTACTCC.

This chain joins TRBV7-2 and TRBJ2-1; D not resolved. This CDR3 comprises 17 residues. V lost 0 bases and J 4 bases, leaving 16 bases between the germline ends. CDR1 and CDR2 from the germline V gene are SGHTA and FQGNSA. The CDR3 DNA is TGTGCCAGCAGCTTAGCGCTTAGTCGAGTGAAGTACAATGAGCAGTTCTTC. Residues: CASSLALSRVKYNEQFF. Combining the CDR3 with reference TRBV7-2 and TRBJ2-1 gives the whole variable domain GAGVSQSPSNKVTEKGKDVELRCDPISGHTALYWYRQSLGQGLEFLIYFQGNSAPDKSGLPSDRFSAERTGGSVSTLTIQRTQQEDSAVYLCASSLALSRVKYNEQFFGPGTRLTVL.

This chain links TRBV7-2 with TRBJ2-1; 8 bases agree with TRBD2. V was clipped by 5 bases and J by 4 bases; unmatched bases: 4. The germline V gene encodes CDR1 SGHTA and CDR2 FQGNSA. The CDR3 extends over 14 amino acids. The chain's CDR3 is CASSPSGQYNEQFF. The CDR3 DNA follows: TGTGCCAGCAGCCCTAGCGGGCAATACAATGAGCAGTTCTTC.

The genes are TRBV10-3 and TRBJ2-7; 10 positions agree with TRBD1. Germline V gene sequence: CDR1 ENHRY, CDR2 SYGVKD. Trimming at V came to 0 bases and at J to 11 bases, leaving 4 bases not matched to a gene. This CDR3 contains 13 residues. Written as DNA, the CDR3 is TGTGCCATCAGTGAGTCCGGACAGGGGGAAGAGTACTTC. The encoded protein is CAISESGQGEEYF.